What follows are 30 T cell receptor beta chains derived from one specimen sequenced in a study of graft-versus-host responses after intestinal transplantation. These receptors' targets are unknown. Libraries were prepared by immunoSEQ multiplex PCR; TCRdb keeps only in-frame clonotypes and omits some of them. The sample shows about 59,000 clones, 90% to 95% of them seen only once. The specimen comprised unstimulated CD4+ T cells sorted from spleen or lymph node cells, sampled before transplant. The receptor source for this set is a human donor who was the organ donor for an intestinal transplant.

The gene calls are TRBV5-1 and TRBJ2-2; TRBD2 matches at 9 bases. The CDR3 sequence is 15 residues long. Germline V gene data show CDR1 as SGHRS and CDR2 as YFSETQ. V was clipped by 5 bases and J by 1 base; unmatched bases: 3. CDR3 sequence: CASRPSGVNTGELFF. CDR3 sequence (DNA): TGCGCCAGCAGACCTAGCGGGGTGAACACCGGGGAGCTGTTTTTT. Full variable domain (rest looked up from reference TRBV5-1 and TRBJ2-2): KAGVTQTPRYLIKTRGQQVTLSCSPISGHRSVSWYQQTPGQGLQFLFEYFSETQRNKGNFPGRFSGRQFSNSRSEMNVSTLELGDSALYLCASRPSGVNTGELFFGEGSRLTVL.

This clone was found once. The chain is built from TRBV7-8 and TRBJ2-6; D might be TRBD2 (6 bases). Germline CDR1 and CDR2: SGHVS and FQNEAQ. With 5 bases removed from V and 0 bases from J, the gap between germline ends came to 14 bases. This CDR3 contains 17 residues. The CDR3 loop is CASSQGGGRSGANVLTF. The CDR3, as DNA: TGTGCCAGCAGCCAGGGAGGAGGGCGCTCTGGGGCCAACGTCCTGACTTTC.

The DNA of the CDR3 is TGTGCCAGCTCACCGGGGAGATACAATGAGCAGTTCTTC. This sequence encodes CASSPGRYNEQFF. The chain carries TRBV18 and TRBJ2-1; D possibly corresponds to TRBD2 (5 bases). Trimming removed 3 bases at V and 4 bases at J, with 7 bases between. The germline V gene encodes CDR1 KGHSH and CDR2 LQKENI. The CDR3 extends over 13 amino acids.

The chain is built from TRBV7-6 and TRBJ1-4; D might be TRBD1 (5 bases). The germline V gene encodes CDR1 SGHVS and CDR2 FNYEAQ. This CDR3 is built from 15 residues. Trimming left V 2 bases short and J 11 bases short, with 18 bases between. The CDR3 loop reads CASSLSLLGGRKLFF. Written as DNA, the CDR3 is TGTGCCAGCAGCTTATCCCTCCTGGGGGGACGGAAACTGTTTTTT.

This clone was counted once. An end of the junction does not agree with germline; a read error may underlie this. This chain connects TRBV9 to TRBJ2-5, with D hard to call. Germline V gene sequence: CDR1 SGDLS, CDR2 YYNGEE. The CDR3 length is 13 residues. The CDR3 loop reads CASSVDRTEIQYF. The DNA of the CDR3 is TGTGCCAGCAGCGTAGATCGGACGGAGATCCAGTACTTC. Drawing the rest from reference TRBV9 and TRBJ2-5, the complete variable domain is DSGVTQTPKHLITATGQRVTLRCSPRSGDLSVYWYQQSLDQGLQFLIQYYNGEERAKGNILERFSAQQFPDLHSELNLSSLELGDSALYFCASSVDRTEIQYFGPGTRLLVL.

The chain carries TRBV4-1 and TRBJ1-6; D is possibly TRBD1 (6 bases). V was shortened by 0 bases and J by 7 bases, with 10 bases between the two germline ends. Germline V gene data show CDR1 as MGHRA and CDR2 as YSYEKL. The CDR3 spans 15 residues. CDR3 residues: CASSQDRGPNSPLHF. In DNA form, the CDR3 reads TGCGCCAGCAGCCAAGACAGGGGACCCAATTCACCCCTCCACTTT.

The chain carries TRBV29-1 and TRBJ2-1, with 8 bases fitting TRBD1. The CDR3 length is 15 residues. The V gene end was trimmed by 4 bases and the J gene end by 2 bases; junction bases not matched to a gene: 7. Germline V CDR1 and CDR2: SQVTM, ANQGSEA. The CDR3 sequence: CSVVPGQETYNEQFF. The CDR3, as DNA: TGCAGCGTTGTACCGGGACAGGAAACCTACAATGAGCAGTTCTTC.

Worth noting for this clone: Additional DNA sequences in this sample encode the identical CDR3. The rearrangement links TRBV19 to TRBJ2-7; D is unclear. The CDR3 has 13 amino acids. Germline assignment: CDR1 LNHDA and CDR2 SQIVND (reference sequence). Trimming left V 4 bases short and J 6 bases short, with 13 bases between. The CDR3 loop reads CASSRQPPTEQYF. In DNA form, the CDR3 reads TGTGCCAGTAGTAGGCAGCCGCCCACCGAGCAGTACTTC. Full variable domain (remainder filled in from reference TRBV19 and TRBJ2-7): DGGITQSPKYLFRKEGQNVTLSCEQNLNHDAMYWYRQDPGQGLRLIYYSQIVNDFQKGDIAEGYSVSREKKESFPLTVTSAQKNPTAFYLCASSRQPPTEQYFGPGTRLTVT.

This chain joins TRBV18 and TRBJ1-2, with TRBD1 as a possible D gene (6 bases). This CDR3 spans 13 amino acids. Germline V CDR1 and CDR2: KGHSH, LQKENI. Trimming pared 4 bases from V and 2 bases from J, leaving 8 bases between. The CDR3 sequence is CASSHDRNYGYTF. The CDR3 DNA reads TGTGCCAGCTCACACGACAGGAACTATGGCTACACCTTC.

The chain carries TRBV7-9 and TRBJ2-3; D not resolved. There are 16 residues in the CDR3. Trimming took off 1 base at V and 1 base at J, with 12 bases between the two ends. Per the germline V gene, CDR1 is SEHNR and CDR2 is FQNEAQ (reference sequence). CDR3 region: CASSLVVSRGTDTQYF. CDR3 nucleotide sequence: TGTGCCAGCAGCTTAGTTGTCTCGCGCGGCACAGATACGCAGTATTTT.

This chain uses TRBV5-1 with TRBJ2-7, with a possible D match to TRBD2 (6 bases). Deletions cut 7 bases from V and 0 bases from J, with 14 bases between. This CDR3 is built from 14 residues. Germline V CDR1 and CDR2: SGHRS, YFSETQ. The CDR3 bases are TGCGCCAGCTCCGTGGAGGGCCCCTCCTACGAGCAGTACTTC. It encodes CASSVEGPSYEQYF.

The rearrangement joins TRBV7-9 to TRBJ2-1; 7 bases fit TRBD2. CDR3 length: 14 amino acids. The germline V gene encodes CDR1 SEHNR and CDR2 FQNEAQ (reference sequence). V shed 2 bases, J shed 6 bases, and the junction held 4 bases outside the gene matches. CDR3: CASSLQAGSNEQFF. CDR3 in DNA: TGTGCCAGCAGCTTACAAGCGGGGTCCAATGAGCAGTTCTTC.

V and J are TRBV7-2 and TRBJ2-1; D remains unclear. CDR3 length: 12 amino acids. Germline CDR1 reads SGHTA; CDR2 reads FQGNSA. The V and J ends lost 2 bases and 5 bases respectively, with 4 bases between them. This chain's CDR3 is CASSLYNNEQFF. The CDR3 DNA follows: TGTGCCAGCAGCTTATACAACAATGAGCAGTTCTTC.

The gene calls are TRBV7-2 and TRBJ2-3; D is perhaps TRBD1 or TRBD2 (6 bases each). CDR3 size: 16 residues. Trimming pared 6 bases from V and 4 bases from J, leaving 20 bases between. The germline V gene has CDR1 SGHTA and CDR2 FQGNSA. The CDR3 region is CASRPQWGAAPDTQYF. The CDR3 DNA reads TGTGCCAGCAGACCACAGTGGGGGGCGGCGCCAGATACGCAGTATTTT.

This chain links TRBV11-2 with TRBJ2-4; possibly TRBD2 for D (6 bases). This CDR3 spans 16 amino acids. CDR1 is SGHAT and CDR2 is FQNNGV in the germline V gene. V dropped 5 bases and J dropped 1 base, with 15 bases sitting between them. The DNA of the CDR3 is TGTGCCAGCAGCCCCCGAAGACGGGGGGCCAAAAACATTCAGTACTTC. Translated, it gives CASSPRRRGAKNIQYF.

The rearrangement uses TRBV11-2 and TRBJ2-7; D ambiguous. Trimming shortened V by 7 bases and J by 4 bases, and 8 bases separated the two germline ends. The germline gives CDR1 SGHAT, CDR2 FQNNGV. The CDR3 has 11 amino acids. For the CDR3, the DNA is TGTGCCAGCATCAAAATTTACGAGCAGTACTTC. This translates into CASIKIYEQYF.

Here the CDR3 DNA reads TGTGCCACGACGAGGGGACGGACCAAGAACACTGAAGCTTTCTTT. Protein product: CATTRGRTKNTEAFF. The chain joins TRBV15 to TRBJ1-1; weak D call: TRBD1 (5 bases). Germline V CDR1 and CDR2: LNHNV, YYDKDF (reference sequence). This CDR3 has 15 residues. Trimming removed 9 bases at V and 1 base at J, with 18 bases between. Supplemented by reference TRBV15 and TRBJ1-1, the full variable domain reads DAMVIQNPRYQVTQFGKPVTLSCSQTLNHNVMYWYQQKSSQAPKLLFHYYDKDFNNEADTPDNFQSRRPNTSFCFLDIRSPGLGDTAMYLCATTRGRTKNTEAFFGQGTRLTVV.

This chain uses TRBV4-2 with TRBJ2-1; TRBD1 might be the D (6 bases). Per germline, CDR1 LGHNA and CDR2 YNFKEQ. The CDR3 runs to 14 residues. V gave up 0 bases and J gave up 9 bases, with 12 bases separating them. Here the CDR3 DNA reads TGTGCCAGCAGCCAAGATTTAGGGGGTACTGAGCAGTTCTTC. Its protein is CASSQDLGGTEQFF.

The V call is TRBV7-8, the J call TRBJ2-7, with D perhaps TRBD2 (7 bases). This CDR3 is 15 amino acids long. Germline V lookup: CDR1 SGHVS, CDR2 FQNEAQ. Trimming removed 4 bases from V and 0 bases from J, with 13 bases in between. In DNA, the CDR3 is TGTGCCAGCAGCTCCAGGGGAGGGGGCTCCTACGAGCAGTACTTC. Its translation is CASSSRGGGSYEQYF.

The chain is built from TRBV7-9 and TRBJ2-3; D is undetermined. Trimming removed 8 bases at V and 4 bases at J, with 13 bases between. There are 13 residues in the CDR3. Germline V CDR1 and CDR2: SEHNR, FQNEAQ (reference sequence). The CDR3 loop is CASAPFSADTQYF. DNA of the CDR3: TGTGCCAGCGCTCCCTTTTCGGCAGATACGCAGTATTTT.

The chain employs TRBV21-1 and TRBJ1-6; the table's D call, TRBD1, was not checked against the DNA. TRBV21-1 has pseudogene status. The CDR3 is 13 amino acids. The CDR3 DNA reads TGTGCCAGCACCTCGGGACACATTTCACCCCTCCACTTT. Translated, it gives CASTSGHISPLHF.

The CDR3 here is CASSLGAGSLAGVKRDEQFF. CDR3 coding DNA: TGCGCCAGCAGCTTGGGCGCAGGGTCGCTAGCGGGGGTCAAGAGGGATGAGCAGTTCTTC. V is TRBV5-1 and J is TRBJ2-1; 10 nucleotides match TRBD2. The germline gives CDR1 SGHRS, CDR2 YFSETQ. With 0 bases clipped from V and 8 bases from J, the junction kept 20 bases outside the gene matches. This CDR3 spans 20 amino acids. The whole variable domain, filled in from reference TRBV5-1 and TRBJ2-1, reads KAGVTQTPRYLIKTRGQQVTLSCSPISGHRSVSWYQQTPGQGLQFLFEYFSETQRNKGNFPGRFSGRQFSNSRSEMNVSTLELGDSALYLCASSLGAGSLAGVKRDEQFFGPGTRLTVL.

This sequence joins TRBV5-6 and TRBJ2-3; a possible D gene is TRBD1 (5 bases). The CDR3 runs to 12 residues. Germline CDR1 and CDR2: SGHDT and YYEEEE. V lost 4 bases to trimming and J lost 8 bases, with 11 bases between them. CDR3 bases: TGTGCCAGCAGCGGGGCCTGGGGTACGCAGTATTTT. Its translation is CASSGAWGTQYF.

J is TRBJ1-2 and V is TRBV19, with a weak D call TRBD1 (6 bases). This CDR3 has 16 residues. Germline values: CDR1 LNHDA, CDR2 SQIVND (reference sequence). V gave up 0 bases and J gave up 6 bases, with 17 bases separating them. CDR3 in amino acids: CASSIDRQARRHGYTF. The CDR3 DNA follows: TGTGCCAGTAGTATAGATCGACAGGCCCGTAGGCATGGCTACACCTTC.

The count of this clone is one. At the DNA level, this CDR3 is encoded by other sequences in the same sample as well. The chain is built from TRBV6-5 and TRBJ1-2; 7 positions agree with TRBD1. The junction had 12 bases not matched to a gene; V was cut back by 6 bases and J by 5 bases. Germline V gene lookup returns CDR1 MNHEY and CDR2 SVGAGI. The CDR3 is 15 residues long. In DNA form, the CDR3 reads TGTGCCAGCAGCGGAAGACAGGGAGAGGGTTATGGCTACACCTTC. Translated, it gives CASSGRQGEGYGYTF.

The chain links TRBV6-5 to TRBJ2-7; 8 nucleotides match TRBD1. V was pared by 4 bases and J by 3 bases, with 8 bases of the junction left unmatched. CDR3 size: 15 residues. Germline V gives CDR1 MNHEY, CDR2 SVGAGI. Written as DNA, the CDR3 is TGTGCCAGCAGTTCCGGACAGGGCGTAAACTACGAGCAGTACTTC. This encodes CASSSGQGVNYEQYF.

The rearrangement links TRBV5-4 to TRBJ2-3; D may be TRBD1 (6 bases). The V gene lost 0 bases and the J gene lost 0 bases, with 14 bases spanning the gap. Per germline, CDR1 SGHNT and CDR2 YYREEE (reference sequence). The CDR3 is 17 amino acids. The CDR3 nucleotides read TGTGCCAGCAGCTTGGCACCGTGGACAGCCAGCACAGATACGCAGTATTTT. Residues: CASSLAPWTASTDTQYF.

The rearrangement links TRBV15 to TRBJ2-5, with TRBD1 as a possible D gene (6 bases). Germline CDR1 is LNHNV and CDR2 is YYDKDF (reference sequence). V was shortened by 0 bases and J by 4 bases, with 15 bases between the two germline ends. The CDR3 loop spans 16 amino acids. The CDR3 loop reads CATSRDGTGLGETQYF. The CDR3 nucleotides read TGTGCCACCAGCAGAGATGGTACAGGGTTGGGAGAGACCCAGTACTTC.

This sequence joins TRBV9 and TRBJ2-4, with 8 bases aligning to TRBD2. J lost 3 bases, V lost 4 bases, and 9 bases had no gene match. The CDR3 totals 16 residues. Germline V CDR1 and CDR2: SGDLS, YYNGEE. The CDR3 DNA reads as TGTGCCAGCAGCCCGCGGGGGGCCGGATACAAAAACATTCAGTACTTC. It specifies CASSPRGAGYKNIQYF.

The J gene is TRBJ1-6, the V gene TRBV27; a possible D gene is TRBD1 (6 bases). Trimming took off 2 bases at V and 0 bases at J, with 8 bases between the two ends. Germline-derived CDR1 and CDR2 are MNHEY and SMNVEV (reference sequence). This CDR3 spans 16 amino acids. The DNA of the CDR3 is TGTGCCAGCAGTTTACGGGACACCTCCTATAATTCACCCCTCCACTTT. Amino acid sequence: CASSLRDTSYNSPLHF.